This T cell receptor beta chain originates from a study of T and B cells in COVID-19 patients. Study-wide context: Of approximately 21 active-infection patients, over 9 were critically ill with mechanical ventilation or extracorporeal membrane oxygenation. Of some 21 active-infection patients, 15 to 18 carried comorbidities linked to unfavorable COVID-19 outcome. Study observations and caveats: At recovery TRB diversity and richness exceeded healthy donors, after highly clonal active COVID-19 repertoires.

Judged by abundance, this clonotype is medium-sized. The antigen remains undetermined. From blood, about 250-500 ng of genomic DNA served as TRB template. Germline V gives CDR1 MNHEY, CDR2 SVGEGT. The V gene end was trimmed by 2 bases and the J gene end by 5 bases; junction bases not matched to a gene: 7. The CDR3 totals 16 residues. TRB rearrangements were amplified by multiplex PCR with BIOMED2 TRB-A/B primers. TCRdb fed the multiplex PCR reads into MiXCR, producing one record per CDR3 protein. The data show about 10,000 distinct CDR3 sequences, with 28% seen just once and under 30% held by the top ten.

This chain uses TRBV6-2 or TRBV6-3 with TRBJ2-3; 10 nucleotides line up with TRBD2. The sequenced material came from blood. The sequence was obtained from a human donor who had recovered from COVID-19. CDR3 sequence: CASSYGSGRAEDTQYF. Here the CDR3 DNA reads TGTGCCAGCAGTTACGGAAGCGGGAGGGCCGAAGATACGCAGTATTTT.